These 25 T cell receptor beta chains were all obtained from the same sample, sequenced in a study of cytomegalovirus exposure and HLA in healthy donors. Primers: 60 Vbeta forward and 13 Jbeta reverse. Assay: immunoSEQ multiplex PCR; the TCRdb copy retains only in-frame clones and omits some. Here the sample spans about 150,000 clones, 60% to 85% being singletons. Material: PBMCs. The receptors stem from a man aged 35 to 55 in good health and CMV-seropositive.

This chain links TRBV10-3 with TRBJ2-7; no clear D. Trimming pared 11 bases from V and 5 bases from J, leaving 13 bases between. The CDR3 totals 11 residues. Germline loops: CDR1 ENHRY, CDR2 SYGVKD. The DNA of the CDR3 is TGTGCCCTTCTTAGTCTCCACGAGCAGTACTTC. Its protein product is CALLSLHEQYF.

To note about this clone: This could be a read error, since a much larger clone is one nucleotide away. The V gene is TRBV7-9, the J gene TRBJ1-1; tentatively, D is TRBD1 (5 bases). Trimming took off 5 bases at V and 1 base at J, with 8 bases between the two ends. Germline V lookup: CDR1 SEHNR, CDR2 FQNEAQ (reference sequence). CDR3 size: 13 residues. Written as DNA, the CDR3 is TGTGCCAGCAGCCAAGACAGGAACACTGAAGCTTTCTTT. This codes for CASSQDRNTEAFF.

The CDR3 sequence is CASSKGQEGLEQYF. The CDR3 DNA reads TGCGCCAGCAGCAAGGGACAGGAGGGTCTCGAGCAGTACTTC. J is TRBJ2-7 and V is TRBV5-1; the match to TRBD1 covers 8 bases. Germline V gene sequence: CDR1 SGHRS, CDR2 YFSETQ. V gave up 4 bases and J gave up 6 bases; unmatched junction bases: 9. The CDR3 extends over 14 amino acids.

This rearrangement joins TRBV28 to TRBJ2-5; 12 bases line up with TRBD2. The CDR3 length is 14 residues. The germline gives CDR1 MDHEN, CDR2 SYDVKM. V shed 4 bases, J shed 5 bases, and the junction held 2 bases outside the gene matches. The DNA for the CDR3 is TGTGCCAGCAGTTCAGGACTAGCGGGGGAGACCCAGTACTTC. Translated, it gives CASSSGLAGETQYF.

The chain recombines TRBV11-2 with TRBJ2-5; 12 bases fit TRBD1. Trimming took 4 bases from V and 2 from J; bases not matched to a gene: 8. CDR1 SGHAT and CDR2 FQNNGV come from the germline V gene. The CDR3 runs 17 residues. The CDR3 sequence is CASSSGQGAPGQETQYF. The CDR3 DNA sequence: TGTGCCAGCAGCTCGGGACAGGGGGCGCCGGGGCAAGAGACCCAGTACTTC.

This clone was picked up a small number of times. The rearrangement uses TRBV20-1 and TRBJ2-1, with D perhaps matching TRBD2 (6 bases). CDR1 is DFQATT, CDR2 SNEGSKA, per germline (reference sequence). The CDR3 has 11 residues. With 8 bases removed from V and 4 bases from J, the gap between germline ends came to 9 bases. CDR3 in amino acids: CSRRAYNEQFF. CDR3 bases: TGCAGTCGGAGGGCTTACAATGAGCAGTTCTTC.

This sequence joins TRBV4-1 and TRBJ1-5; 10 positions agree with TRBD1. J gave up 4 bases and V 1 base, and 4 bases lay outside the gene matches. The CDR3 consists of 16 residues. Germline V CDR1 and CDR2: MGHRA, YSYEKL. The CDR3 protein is CASSQVRTGGNQPQHF. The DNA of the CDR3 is TGCGCCAGCAGCCAAGTGCGGACAGGGGGTAATCAGCCCCAGCATTTT.

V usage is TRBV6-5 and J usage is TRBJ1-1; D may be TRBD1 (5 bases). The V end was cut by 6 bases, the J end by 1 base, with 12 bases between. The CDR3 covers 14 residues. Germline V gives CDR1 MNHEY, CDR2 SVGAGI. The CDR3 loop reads CASRGGAENTEAFF. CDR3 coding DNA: TGTGCCAGCAGGGGGGGAGCCGAGAACACTGAAGCTTTCTTT.

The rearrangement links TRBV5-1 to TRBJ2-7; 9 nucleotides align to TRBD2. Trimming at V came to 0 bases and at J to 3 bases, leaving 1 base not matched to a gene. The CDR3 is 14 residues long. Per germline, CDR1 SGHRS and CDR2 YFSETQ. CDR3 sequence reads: CASSLGLAVYEQYF. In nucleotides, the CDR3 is TGCGCCAGCAGCTTGGGACTAGCGGTCTACGAGCAGTACTTC.

In DNA form, the CDR3 reads TGTGCCAGCTCACCAAACGATGGGGCAGCAAATCAGCCCCAGCATTTT. This translates into CASSPNDGAANQPQHF. The chain recombines TRBV18 with TRBJ1-5; maybe TRBD1 (5 bases). V gave up 2 bases and J gave up 4 bases, with 15 bases separating them. Germline values: CDR1 KGHSH, CDR2 LQKENI. The CDR3 has 16 residues.

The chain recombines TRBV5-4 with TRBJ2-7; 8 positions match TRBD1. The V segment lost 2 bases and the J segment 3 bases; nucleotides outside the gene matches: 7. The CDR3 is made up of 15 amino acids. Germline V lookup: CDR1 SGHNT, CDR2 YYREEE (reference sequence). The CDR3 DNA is TGTGCCAGCAGCTTAAATAACAGGGGGTACTACGAGCAGTACTTC. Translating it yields CASSLNNRGYYEQYF.

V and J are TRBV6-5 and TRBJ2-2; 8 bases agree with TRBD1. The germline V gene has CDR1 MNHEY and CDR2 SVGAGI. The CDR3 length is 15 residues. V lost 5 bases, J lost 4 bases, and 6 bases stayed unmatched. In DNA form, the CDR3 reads TGTGCCAGCAGTAACGACAGGGGACGCACCGGGGAGCTGTTTTTT. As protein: CASSNDRGRTGELFF.

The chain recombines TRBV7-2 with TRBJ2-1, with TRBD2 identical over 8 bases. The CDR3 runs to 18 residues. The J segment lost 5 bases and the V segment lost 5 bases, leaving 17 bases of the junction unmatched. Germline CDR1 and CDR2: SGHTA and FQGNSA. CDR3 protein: CASSPSLGHAGGNNEQFF. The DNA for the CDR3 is TGTGCCAGCAGCCCCTCTCTAGGGCACGCGGGAGGAAACAATGAGCAGTTCTTC.

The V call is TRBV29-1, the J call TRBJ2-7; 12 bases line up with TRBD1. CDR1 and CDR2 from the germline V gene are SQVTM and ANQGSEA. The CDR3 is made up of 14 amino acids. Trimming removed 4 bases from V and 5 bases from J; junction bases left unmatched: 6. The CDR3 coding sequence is TGCAGCGTTGGGGGGACAGGGGGCATGAACGAGCAGTACTTC. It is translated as CSVGGTGGMNEQYF.

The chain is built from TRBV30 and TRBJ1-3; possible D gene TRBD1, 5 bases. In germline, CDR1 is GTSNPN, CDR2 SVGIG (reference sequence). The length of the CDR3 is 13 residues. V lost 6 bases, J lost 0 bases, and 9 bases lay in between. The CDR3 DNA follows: TGTGCCTGTGACAGAAACTCTGGAAACACCATATATTTT. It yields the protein CACDRNSGNTIYF.

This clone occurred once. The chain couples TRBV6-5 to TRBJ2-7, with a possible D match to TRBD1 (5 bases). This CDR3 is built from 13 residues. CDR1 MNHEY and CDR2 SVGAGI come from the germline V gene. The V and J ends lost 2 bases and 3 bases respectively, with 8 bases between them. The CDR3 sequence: CASSYARGYEQYF. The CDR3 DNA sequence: TGTGCCAGCAGTTACGCTAGGGGCTACGAGCAGTACTTC.

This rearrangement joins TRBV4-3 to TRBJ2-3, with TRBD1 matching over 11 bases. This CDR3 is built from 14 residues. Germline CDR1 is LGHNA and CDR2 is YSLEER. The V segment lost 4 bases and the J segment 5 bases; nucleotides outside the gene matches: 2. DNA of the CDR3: TGCGCCAGCAGCCCGGGACAGGGGGGAGATACGCAGTATTTT. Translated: CASSPGQGGDTQYF.

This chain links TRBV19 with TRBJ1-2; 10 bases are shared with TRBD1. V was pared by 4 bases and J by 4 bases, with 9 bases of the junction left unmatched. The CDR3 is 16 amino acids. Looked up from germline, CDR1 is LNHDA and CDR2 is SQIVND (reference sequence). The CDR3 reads CASSTAGGQGSYGYTF. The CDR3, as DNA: TGTGCCAGTAGTACTGCGGGGGGACAGGGGAGCTATGGCTACACCTTC.

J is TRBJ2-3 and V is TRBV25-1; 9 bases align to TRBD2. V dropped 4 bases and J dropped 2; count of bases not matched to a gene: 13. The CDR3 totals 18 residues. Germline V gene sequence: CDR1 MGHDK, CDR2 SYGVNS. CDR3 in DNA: TGTGCCAGCAGTGTCGGGACTAGCCGATTCGGTCCCACAGATACGCAGTATTTT. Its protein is CASSVGTSRFGPTDTQYF.

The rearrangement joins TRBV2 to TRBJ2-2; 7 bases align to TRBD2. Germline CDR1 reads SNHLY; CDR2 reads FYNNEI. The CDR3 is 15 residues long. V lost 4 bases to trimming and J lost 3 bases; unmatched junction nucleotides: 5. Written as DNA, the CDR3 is TGTGCCAGCAGTGGGCTAGCGGTGTACACCGGGGAGCTGTTTTTT. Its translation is CASSGLAVYTGELFF.

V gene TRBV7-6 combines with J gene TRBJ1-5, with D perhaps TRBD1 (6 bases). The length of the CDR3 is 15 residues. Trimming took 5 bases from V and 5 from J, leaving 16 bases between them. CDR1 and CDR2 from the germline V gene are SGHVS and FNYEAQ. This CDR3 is CASSPLNRVDQPQHF. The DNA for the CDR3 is TGTGCCAGCAGCCCCCTTAACAGGGTCGATCAGCCCCAGCATTTT. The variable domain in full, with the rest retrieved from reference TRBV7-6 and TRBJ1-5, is GAGVSQSPRYKVTKRGQDVALRCDPISGHVSLYWYRQALGQGPEFLTYFNYEAQQDKSGLPNDRFSAERPEGSISTLTIQRTEQRDSAMYRCASSPLNRVDQPQHFGDGTRLSIL.

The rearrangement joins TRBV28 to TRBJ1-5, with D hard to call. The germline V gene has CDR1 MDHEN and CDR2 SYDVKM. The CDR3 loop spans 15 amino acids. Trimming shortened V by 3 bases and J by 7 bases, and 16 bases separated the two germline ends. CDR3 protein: CASSFRVAYSQPQHF. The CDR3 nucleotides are TGTGCCAGCAGTTTCCGGGTCGCCTATTCGCAGCCCCAGCATTTT. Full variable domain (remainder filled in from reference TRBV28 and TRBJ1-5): DVKVTQSSRYLVKRTGEKVFLECVQDMDHENMFWYRQDPGLGLRLIYFSYDVKMKEKGDIPEGYSVSREKKERFSLILESASTNQTSMYLCASSFRVAYSQPQHFGDGTRLSIL.

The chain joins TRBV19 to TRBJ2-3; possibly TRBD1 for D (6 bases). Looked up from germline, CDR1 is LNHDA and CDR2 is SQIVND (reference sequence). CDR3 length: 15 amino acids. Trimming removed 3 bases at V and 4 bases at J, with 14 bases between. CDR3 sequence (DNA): TGTGCCAGTAGTATTCCTAACAGGGCGGCAGATACGCAGTATTTT. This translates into CASSIPNRAADTQYF.

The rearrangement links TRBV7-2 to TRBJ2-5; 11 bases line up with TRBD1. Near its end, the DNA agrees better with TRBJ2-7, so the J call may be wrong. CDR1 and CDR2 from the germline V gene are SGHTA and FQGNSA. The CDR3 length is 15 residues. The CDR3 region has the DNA TGTGCCAGCAGCGCGCCGGACAGGGGGCTGTACGAGCAGTACTTC. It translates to CASSAPDRGLYEQYF.

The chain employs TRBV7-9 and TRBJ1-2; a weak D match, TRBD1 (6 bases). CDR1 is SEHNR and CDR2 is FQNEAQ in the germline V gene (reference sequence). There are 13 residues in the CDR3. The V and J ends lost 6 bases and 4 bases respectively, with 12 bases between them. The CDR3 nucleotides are TGTGCCAGCAGTGCAGACAGGTCCTATGGCTACACCTTC. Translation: CASSADRSYGYTF.